The clone carrying this TCR delta chain was observed at least ten times. Its antigen is unidentified. At residue 14, TCRdb's protein is not the same as the translated DNA, so the protein here was read from the DNA. The V gene's germline CDR1 is GEAIGNYY and CDR2 EKD. There are 16 residues in the CDR3. The record originates from a study of γδ T cells in repeated Plasmodium falciparum infection. On the study more broadly: Donors had four controlled P. falciparum NF54 infections over roughly 620 days. Sampling occurred at baseline, pre-infection for selected infections, and 21 days post-infection. Study-level findings and limits: Vdelta2-negative gammadelta repertoires appeared less diverse and less shared in Malian than Australian children.

Bulk repertoires came from Vgamma9/Vdelta2+ or Vdelta2-negative gammadelta T cells flow-sorted from PBMC. Sequencing covered both gamma and delta TCR chains per sample. TCRdb reanalysed the multiplex PCR reads via CATT. The sample has tens of thousands of delta-chain clones; approximately 0.96% are singletons. For the V gene the call is TRDV2; the J gene has no call; TRDD3 is taken as the D call from the table, unchecked against the DNA. This TCR derives from a pool of human donors (malaria-infected and uninfected, not separated). Material: gamma-delta T cells from blood. In DNA, the CDR3 is TGTGCCTGTGACTTGTTGGGGGATACGGACACCGATAAACCCATCTTT. The encoded protein is CACDLLGDTDTDKPIF.